The 5 T cell receptor beta chains reported below all come from one sample, sequenced in a study of identifying expanded T cells in peripheral blood. This table comes from immunoSEQ multiplex PCR, and its TCRdb copy is limited to in-frame clones, with some not included. The sample yields 100,000 to 150,000 clones, roughly 84% seen once. The sample was blood. The receptors stem from a person aged 18 to 70 in good health.

J is TRBJ1-6 and V is TRBV5-5; D perhaps matches TRBD1 (5 bases). The CDR3 consists of 16 residues. V was pared by 2 bases and J by 5 bases, with 14 bases between. Germline-derived CDR1 and CDR2 are SGHKS and YYEKEE (reference sequence). The DNA of the CDR3 is TGTGCCAGCAGCTTAGTAGGGGCCTTCGATAATTCACCCCTCCACTTT. Amino acids: CASSLVGAFDNSPLHF.

This clone occurred a few times. The chain carries TRBV5-1 and TRBJ1-1, with 9 nucleotides matching TRBD1. The germline V gene has CDR1 SGHRS and CDR2 YFSETQ. V gave up 6 bases and J gave up 1 base; unmatched junction bases: 4. The CDR3 consists of 14 residues. CDR3 amino acids: CASIETGGNTEAFF. The CDR3 nucleotides read TGCGCCAGCATCGAGACAGGGGGGAACACTGAAGCTTTCTTT.

J is TRBJ1-1 and V is TRBV19; D uncertain. This CDR3 is 16 amino acids long. The germline gives CDR1 LNHDA, CDR2 SQIVND (reference sequence). V was cut by 3 bases and J by 0 bases, with 14 bases left in between. The CDR3 DNA sequence: TGTGCCAGTAGTATTTCTAGCGGCAGGATGAACACTGAAGCTTTCTTT. It codes for CASSISSGRMNTEAFF. Using reference TRBV19 and TRBJ1-1 for the parts outside the CDR3, the full variable domain is DGGITQSPKYLFRKEGQNVTLSCEQNLNHDAMYWYRQDPGQGLRLIYYSQIVNDFQKGDIAEGYSVSREKKESFPLTVTSAQKNPTAFYLCASSISSGRMNTEAFFGQGTRLTVV.

J is TRBJ2-2 and V is TRBV5-6, with 9 bases lining up with TRBD1. The CDR3 totals 16 residues. Germline CDR1 reads SGHDT; CDR2 reads YYEEEE. With V trimmed by 4 bases and J by 6 bases, 10 bases remained unmatched. The CDR3 spells CASSDLGQGKSGELFF. The CDR3 region has the DNA TGTGCCAGCAGCGACTTGGGACAGGGAAAATCCGGGGAGCTGTTTTTT. The entire variable domain, with the rest obtained from reference TRBV5-6 and TRBJ2-2, is as follows: DAGVTQSPTHLIKTRGQQVTLRCSPKSGHDTVSWYQQALGQGPQFIFQYYEEEERQRGNFPDRFSGHQFPNYSSELNVNALLLGDSALYLCASSDLGQGKSGELFFGEGSRLTVL.

The V gene is TRBV29-1, the J gene TRBJ2-1, with D unclear. Trimming stripped 0 bases from V and 5 bases from J, with 8 bases between. The CDR3 loop spans 13 amino acids. Germline V gene lookup returns CDR1 SQVTM and CDR2 ANQGSEA. CDR3 loop: CSVEDHLNNEQFF. The CDR3 DNA sequence: TGCAGCGTTGAAGATCACCTGAACAATGAGCAGTTCTTC.